This T cell receptor beta chain derives from a study of OX40 agonist ivuxolimab in advanced cancers. Overall study context: From about 20 to 80 years was the age range, with a mean of around 56 years, and around 80% were male.

The CDR3 sequence is 15 residues long. The trim removed 4 bases at V and 3 bases at J, leaving 9 bases unmatched. In germline, CDR1 is LNHDA, CDR2 SQIVND (reference sequence). People who had autoimmune disease history or systemic immunosuppression were excluded. Notes on the study in general: The study did not work out the antigen specificity of the expanded peripheral T cells. Dosing at 0.1 to 3.0 mg/kg was accompanied by clonal expansion of CD4+ and CD8+ blood T cells by week 6.

Details on this clone: Its antigen is unknown.

Clones were read by immunoSEQ multiplex PCR, and TCRdb kept only the in-frame ones, dropping some. The table includes about 43,000 clones, 86% detected once. The origin of this receptor is an adult with an advanced solid tumor such as melanoma, head and neck, liver or kidney cancer. The chain uses TRBV19 and TRBJ2-7; 7 bases are a match to TRBD2. The sample was CD4+ or CD8+ T cells sorted from blood, taken in a trial of the OX40 agonist ivuxolimab. The CDR3 sequence is CASSRHKGLNYEQYF. CDR3 nucleotide sequence: TGTGCCAGTAGTAGACATAAGGGACTAAACTACGAGCAGTACTTC.